Included here is one T cell receptor beta chain sequence, with context. Its antigen is still unknown. These data belong to a study of cytomegalovirus exposure and HLA in healthy donors. Per germline, CDR1 LNHNV and CDR2 YYDKDF (reference sequence). The V gene lost 1 base and the J gene lost 0 bases, with 10 bases spanning the gap. The CDR3 length is 17 residues. Study conclusions and caveats: A classifier reportedly called cytomegalovirus status with high sensitivity and specificity.

The data were produced by immunoSEQ multiplex PCR, yet TCRdb's version contains in-frame clones alone and is incomplete. The table lists about 120,000 clones, around 87% of them singletons. The sequence came from a woman younger than 35 in good health and CMV-seropositive. The chain couples TRBV15 to TRBJ2-6, with a tentative D call TRBD1 (5 bases). Specimen: PBMCs. In DNA form, the CDR3 reads TGTGCCACCAGCAGAGGACAGTGGAACTCTGGGGCCAACGTCCTGACTTTC. Protein product: CATSRGQWNSGANVLTF.